The entry that follows covers one T cell receptor beta chain sequence. Its antigen remains unknown. The data belong to a study of PD-L1 blockade in urothelial cancer. Points from the study as a whole: TCR clonality was measured in pretreatment peripheral blood. Clonality below the median predicted better survival.

V shed 4 bases, J shed 5 bases, and the junction held 7 bases outside the gene matches. The CDR3 has 15 residues. Looked up from germline, CDR1 is MRHNA and CDR2 is SNTAGT. Method: immunoSEQ multiplex PCR; TCRdb's copy keeps in-frame clones and lacks some. The profile shows about 36,000 clones, 84% of them singletons. The time point is: peripheral blood 6 weeks after treatment start. This sequence originates from a man aged 35-49 years with urothelial cancer. The chain has TRBV6-4 and TRBJ2-1; 8 nucleotides match TRBD1. This material consisted of PBMCs, taken around atezolizumab (anti-PD-L1) treatment. Here the CDR3 DNA reads TGTGCCAGCAGTGTCGGCAGGGGGCGCGACAATGAGCAGTTCTTC. Translated: CASSVGRGRDNEQFF.